The TCR beta chain described here comes from a study of technical replicates of blood from a few donors. This CDR3 contains 14 residues. V was shortened by 5 bases and J by 1 base, with 11 bases between the two germline ends. Germline CDR1 SGHTA, CDR2 FQGNSA. The repertoire was sequenced with immunoSEQ multiplex PCR; TCRdb's copy has only in-frame clones and lacks some. The data contain roughly 74,000 clones, 90% to 95% of them singletons. Sample: T cells isolated from PBMCs. This sequence originates from a human donor in good health. V usage is TRBV7-2 and J usage is TRBJ2-5; the D is unclear. CDR3 coding DNA: TGTGCCAGCAGCCCCATGAGCCCCCAAGAGACCCAGTACTTC. It translates to CASSPMSPQETQYF.